These 8 T cell receptor beta chains share one sample of origin, sequenced in a study of T-cell reconstitution after alpha-beta-depleted transplantation in children. The authors prepared the TCRbeta library with unique molecular identifiers. Via MiXCR, TCRdb re-called the PCR reads, giving one row per CDR3 protein. The sample lists approximately 490,000 distinct CDR3 sequences, around 13% occurring once. The source was PBMCs from the stem cell graft donor, collected from the stem cell graft. These receptors were collected from a human donor who donated a stem cell graft to a child with combined immunodeficiency.

V usage is TRBV6-2 or TRBV6-3 and J usage is TRBJ2-1; 8 bases line up with TRBD2. V trimming: 6 bases; J trimming: 9 bases; junction bases outside the gene matches: 7. The length of the CDR3 is 13 residues. Germline values: CDR1 MNHEY, CDR2 SVGEGT. CDR3: CASSTGTRVEQFF. CDR3 sequence (DNA): TGTGCCAGCAGCACCGGGACTAGGGTTGAGCAGTTCTTC.

The chain combines TRBV12-3 or TRBV12-4 with TRBJ2-1, with TRBD2 matching over 7 bases. The CDR3 runs 18 residues. Trimming cost V 1 base and J 4 bases; bases outside gene matches: 13. The CDR3 bases are TGTGCCAGCAGTTTAGTTGAAGGGTGGGGACTACGTTACAATGAGCAGTTCTTC. It yields the protein CASSLVEGWGLRYNEQFF.

The table lists this clonotype with a few counts. The rearrangement links TRBV5-5 to TRBJ2-7, with D perhaps TRBD1 or TRBD2 (5 bases each). Germline assignment: CDR1 SGHKS and CDR2 YYEKEE (reference sequence). V shed 0 bases and J shed 2 bases, with 12 bases lying between them. The CDR3 has 15 amino acids. The CDR3 nucleotides are TGTGCCAGCAGCTTGGGAGGGACGGGGACCTACGAGCAGTACTTC. This encodes CASSLGGTGTYEQYF.

This clonotype was found many times. The chain recombines TRBV12-3 or TRBV12-4 with TRBJ2-7; 9 bases align to TRBD1. CDR3 length: 14 amino acids. Losses at the gene ends were 5 bases for V and 1 base for J; bases not matched to a gene: 3. The CDR3 nucleotides are TGTGCCAGCAGTCGGGACAGGGCGTCCTACGAGCAGTACTTC. Translating it yields CASSRDRASYEQYF.

The gene calls are TRBV20-1 and TRBJ2-1, with TRBD1 identical over 8 bases. The junction had 4 bases not matched to a gene; V was cut back by 0 bases and J by 0 bases. The germline CDR1 and CDR2 sequences are DFQATT and SNEGSKA (reference sequence). The CDR3 runs to 16 residues. CDR3: CSARDLDRVSYNEQFF. DNA for the CDR3: TGCAGTGCTAGAGATTTGGACAGGGTCTCCTACAATGAGCAGTTCTTC.

This clonotype has just a few counts. The CDR3, as DNA: TGTGCCAGTAGTATAGACCTGCAGTACCAAGAGACCCAGTACTTC. It encodes CASSIDLQYQETQYF. This chain joins TRBV19 and TRBJ2-5; the D is unclear. V was cut by 0 bases and J by 0 bases, with 8 bases left in between. The length of the CDR3 is 15 residues. Per germline, CDR1 LNHDA and CDR2 SQIVND (reference sequence).

This clonotype was observed a few times. The chain employs TRBV12-3 or TRBV12-4 and TRBJ2-2; 9 nucleotides match TRBD1. The CDR3 has 15 amino acids. Trimming removed 6 bases from V and 4 bases from J; junction bases left unmatched: 6. CDR3 residues: CASRPRDRVTGELFF. The DNA of the CDR3 is TGTGCCAGCAGACCCCGGGACAGGGTCACCGGGGAGCTGTTTTTT.

This chain connects TRBV11-2 to TRBJ2-7; maybe TRBD1 (6 bases). The germline V and J ends were trimmed by 0 bases and 2 bases, with 11 bases remaining between them. The CDR3 runs to 15 residues. Per the germline V gene, CDR1 is SGHAT and CDR2 is FQNNGV. The CDR3 region is CASSLEDSLTYEQYF. CDR3 DNA: TGTGCCAGCAGCTTAGAGGACAGCCTTACCTACGAGCAGTACTTC. Full variable domain (rest looked up from reference TRBV11-2 and TRBJ2-7): EAGVAQSPRYKIIEKRQSVAFWCNPISGHATLYWYQQILGQGPKLLIQFQNNGVVDDSQLPKDRFSAERLKGVDSTLKIQPAKLEDSAVYLCASSLEDSLTYEQYFGPGTRLTVT.